The 24 T cell receptor beta chains in this list originate from one sample, sequenced in a study of cytomegalovirus exposure and HLA in healthy donors. It was with 60 Vbeta and 13 Jbeta primers that the PCR ran. Sequenced by immunoSEQ multiplex PCR; TCRdb stores in-frame clones only, minus some. The sample consists of 140,000 or so clones, around 66% of them appearing once. The sequencing sample was made of PBMCs. All receptors derive from a woman aged 60 to 75 in good health and CMV-seronegative.

The chain links TRBV5-4 to TRBJ2-3, with 8 positions matching TRBD1. CDR3 length: 15 residues. V lost 0 bases, J lost 4 bases, and 4 bases stayed unmatched. The germline CDR1 and CDR2 sequences are SGHNT and YYREEE (reference sequence). CDR3 in amino acids: CASSLVTGVPDTQYF. The CDR3 DNA reads as TGTGCCAGCAGCTTGGTGACAGGGGTACCAGATACGCAGTATTTT.

This rearrangement joins TRBV19 to TRBJ1-5; maybe TRBD1 (6 bases). Between the trimmed V and J ends, which lost 5 bases and 5 bases, there was a span of 16 bases. This CDR3 has 15 amino acids. Germline CDR1 and CDR2: LNHDA and SQIVND (reference sequence). The CDR3 coding sequence is TGTGCCAGTAGTGTCACAGGGACCTCTGATCAGCCCCAGCATTTT. Protein sequence: CASSVTGTSDQPQHF.

V is TRBV9 and J is TRBJ2-5; D is possibly TRBD1 (6 bases). The V end lost 2 bases, the J end lost 5 bases, and 13 bases lay between the germline ends. CDR3 length equals 14 residues. The germline V gene encodes CDR1 SGDLS and CDR2 YYNGEE. The CDR3 coding sequence is TGTGCCAGCAGCGTTGGGGGCCCCCCCGAGACCCAGTACTTC. This codes for CASSVGGPPETQYF.

The chain carries TRBV10-3 and TRBJ1-1; D is unclear. The germline V gene has CDR1 ENHRY and CDR2 SYGVKD. The CDR3 extends over 11 amino acids. Trimming took off 8 bases at V and 8 bases at J, with 12 bases between the two ends. CDR3 sequence (DNA): TGTGCCATCGGCCCCCTCCCAGAAGCTTTCTTT. This gives the protein CAIGPLPEAFF.

This chain joins TRBV7-2 and TRBJ1-4; D is perhaps TRBD1 (6 bases). This CDR3 is 17 amino acids long. Germline V lookup: CDR1 SGHTA, CDR2 FQGNSA. The V and J ends lost 5 bases and 0 bases respectively, with 16 bases between them. The CDR3 loop is CASSATGRTSTNEKLFF. CDR3 in DNA: TGTGCCAGCAGCGCAACAGGGCGCACCTCAACTAATGAAAAACTGTTTTTT.

This clone was observed once. The chain joins TRBV9 to TRBJ1-3, with a tentative D call TRBD1 (5 bases). Trimming shortened V by 3 bases and J by 0 bases, and 13 bases separated the two germline ends. This CDR3 region has 16 residues. Germline lookup yields CDR1 SGDLS and CDR2 YYNGEE. The CDR3 region has the DNA TGTGCCAGCAGCGGTGGAGACAGACCCTCTGGAAACACCATATATTTT. Amino acids: CASSGGDRPSGNTIYF.

V usage is TRBV5-5 and J usage is TRBJ2-7; TRBD1 aligns across 8 bases. J gave up 7 bases and V 4 bases, and 16 bases lay outside the gene matches. The germline gives CDR1 SGHKS, CDR2 YYEKEE (reference sequence). The CDR3 is 16 residues long. Here the CDR3 reads CASSPVGGQGVVEQYF. CDR3 coding DNA: TGTGCCAGCAGCCCGGTCGGTGGACAGGGAGTTGTAGAGCAGTACTTC.

Regarding this clone: The junction departs from the called germline gene at one end, perhaps through a read error. The chain links TRBV10-3 to TRBJ2-1; possible D gene TRBD2, 6 bases. CDR3 length: 14 residues. Germline CDR1 reads ENHRY; CDR2 reads SYGVKD. CDR3 DNA sequence: TGTGCCATCAGTGGCCGGGACTCCCACAATGAGCAGTTCTTC. Its protein product is CAISGRDSHNEQFF.

This clone was detected only a few times. The V call is TRBV19, the J call TRBJ1-4; 9 bases line up with TRBD1. The CDR3 has 12 residues. V lost 10 bases and J lost 11; bases outside the gene matches: 8. The germline V gene encodes CDR1 LNHDA and CDR2 SQIVND (reference sequence). The CDR3 DNA follows: TGTGCCATACGACAGGGGGATGGGAAACTGTTTTTT. This gives the protein CAIRQGDGKLFF.

V usage is TRBV10-3 and J usage is TRBJ2-7; D possibly corresponds to TRBD2 (5 bases). V gave up 10 bases and J gave up 5 bases, with 18 bases separating them. Germline V gene data show CDR1 as ENHRY and CDR2 as SYGVKD. The CDR3 has 13 amino acids. The CDR3 protein is CATRAGESDEQYF. CDR3 nucleotide sequence: TGTGCCACCCGGGCGGGTGAGAGCGACGAGCAGTACTTC.

A word on this clone: The germline gene is not matched at one end of the junction; a read error may be the cause. This rearrangement joins TRBV2 to TRBJ2-3, with 10 bases lining up with TRBD1. The CDR3 length is 15 residues. The germline V gene has CDR1 SNHLY and CDR2 FYNNEI. This CDR3 reads CASREDRGLEDTQYF. CDR3 sequence (DNA): TGTGCCAGCAGGGAAGACAGGGGGCTTGAGGATACGCAGTATTTT.

V and J are TRBV7-6 and TRBJ2-5; 12 nucleotides align to TRBD2. TRBJ2-7 matches the DNA end more closely, so the J call is doubtful. Germline V lookup: CDR1 SGHVS, CDR2 FNYEAQ. The CDR3 runs 16 residues. CDR3 bases: TGTGCCAGCAGCTTAGCTTCGACTAGCGGGGGATACGAGCAGTACTTC. It yields the protein CASSLASTSGGYEQYF.

This clone was seen just once. This chain uses TRBV9 with TRBJ2-5; D might be TRBD2 (7 bases). V gave up 0 bases and J gave up 5 bases, with 14 bases separating them. Germline V gene data show CDR1 as SGDLS and CDR2 as YYNGEE. The CDR3 is made up of 15 amino acids. The CDR3 here is CASSVASGGRETQYF. The CDR3 region has the DNA TGTGCCAGCAGCGTAGCATCGGGGGGCCGGGAGACCCAGTACTTC.

The J gene is TRBJ2-3, the V gene TRBV15; TRBD2 agrees at 10 bases. CDR1 is LNHNV and CDR2 is YYDKDF in the germline V gene (reference sequence). Trimming cost V 6 bases and J 5 bases; bases outside gene matches: 8. The CDR3 consists of 15 residues. The CDR3: CATSVQRGGRDTQYF. As DNA, the CDR3 is TGTGCCACCAGTGTTCAGCGGGGGGGCCGAGATACGCAGTATTTT.

The V gene is TRBV28, the J gene TRBJ2-3; 11 bases are a match to TRBD2. V lost 6 bases to trimming and J lost 5 bases; unmatched junction nucleotides: 10. The length of the CDR3 is 16 residues. The germline V gene encodes CDR1 MDHEN and CDR2 SYDVKM. This CDR3 reads CASSLSLAGGLDTQYF. The CDR3 DNA sequence: TGTGCCAGCAGCCTATCTTTAGCGGGGGGGTTAGATACGCAGTATTTT.

The chain is built from TRBV29-1 and TRBJ1-4; TRBD1 agrees at 9 bases. The germline CDR1 and CDR2 sequences are SQVTM and ANQGSEA. The CDR3 runs 14 residues. J gave up 7 bases and V 4 bases, and 7 bases lay outside the gene matches. The CDR3 reads CSVAETGGREKLFF. CDR3 coding DNA: TGCAGCGTTGCAGAGACAGGGGGTCGTGAAAAACTGTTTTTT.

The chain employs TRBV6-5 and TRBJ2-1; the match to TRBD2 covers 8 bases. V shed 10 bases, J shed 7 bases, and the junction held 12 bases outside the gene matches. The V gene's germline CDR1 is MNHEY and CDR2 SVGAGI. The CDR3 totals 14 residues. CDR3 loop: CATREGPFKNEQFF. CDR3 nucleotide sequence: TGTGCCACCCGGGAGGGCCCGTTTAAGAATGAGCAGTTCTTC.

The genes are TRBV4-1 and TRBJ2-3; tentatively, D is TRBD2 (6 bases). Looked up from germline, CDR1 is MGHRA and CDR2 is YSYEKL. The CDR3 has 13 amino acids. Deletions cut 2 bases from V and 9 bases from J, with 12 bases between. CDR3 DNA: TGCGCCAGCAGCCAACTGACTAGTACGACGCAGTATTTT. Protein product: CASSQLTSTTQYF.

CDR3: CATSRDQGVRQPQHF. Written as DNA, the CDR3 is TGTGCCACCAGCAGAGATCAAGGGGTGCGACAGCCCCAGCATTTT. This chain joins TRBV15 and TRBJ1-5, with D possibly matching TRBD1 (5 bases). In germline, CDR1 is LNHNV, CDR2 YYDKDF (reference sequence). V was trimmed by 0 bases and J by 7 bases, leaving 13 bases between them. This CDR3 contains 15 residues.

At least ten counts were recorded for this clone. The chain has TRBV6-6 and TRBJ2-7; D possibly corresponds to TRBD1 (6 bases). The CDR3 is made up of 13 amino acids. Germline assignment: CDR1 MNHNY and CDR2 SVGAGI (reference sequence). Trimming left V 5 bases short and J 6 bases short, with 14 bases between. CDR3 in amino acids: CASSAQPGAEQYF. CDR3 DNA sequence: TGTGCCAGCAGTGCGCAGCCAGGGGCCGAGCAGTACTTC.

V gene TRBV5-1 combines with J gene TRBJ2-3, with 8 bases matching TRBD2. CDR1 SGHRS and CDR2 YFSETQ come from the germline V gene. V dropped 4 bases and J dropped 3; count of bases not matched to a gene: 7. CDR3 length: 15 residues. The CDR3 DNA is TGCGCCAGCAGCCATGGCGGGAGGAATACAGATACGCAGTATTTT. Translated: CASSHGGRNTDTQYF.

A note on this clone: The junction departs from the called germline gene at one end, perhaps through a read error. The chain combines TRBV7-9 with TRBJ1-1; 8 bases line up with TRBD1. Germline V gives CDR1 SEHNR, CDR2 FQNEAQ (reference sequence). The CDR3 runs 15 residues. This CDR3 is CSSSSRTGSRPEAFF. The CDR3 DNA follows: TGTTCCAGCAGCTCAAGGACAGGGTCTCGGCCTGAAGCTTTCTTT.

The rearrangement joins TRBV7-9 to TRBJ1-3; possible D gene TRBD1, 6 bases. Germline CDR1 and CDR2: SEHNR and FQNEAQ (reference sequence). The CDR3 totals 15 residues. Trimming removed 6 bases at V and 3 bases at J, with 15 bases between. The CDR3 sequence is CASRFTGRGGNTIYF. The CDR3 nucleotides read TGTGCCAGCAGATTTACAGGGAGAGGTGGAAACACCATATATTTT.

The chain couples TRBV5-1 to TRBJ2-3; the D is unclear. The length of the CDR3 is 11 residues. The V gene's germline CDR1 is SGHRS and CDR2 YFSETQ. Trimming stripped 2 bases from V and 4 bases from J, with 2 bases between. CDR3 protein: CASSFADTQYF. CDR3 bases: TGCGCCAGCAGCTTCGCAGATACGCAGTATTTT.